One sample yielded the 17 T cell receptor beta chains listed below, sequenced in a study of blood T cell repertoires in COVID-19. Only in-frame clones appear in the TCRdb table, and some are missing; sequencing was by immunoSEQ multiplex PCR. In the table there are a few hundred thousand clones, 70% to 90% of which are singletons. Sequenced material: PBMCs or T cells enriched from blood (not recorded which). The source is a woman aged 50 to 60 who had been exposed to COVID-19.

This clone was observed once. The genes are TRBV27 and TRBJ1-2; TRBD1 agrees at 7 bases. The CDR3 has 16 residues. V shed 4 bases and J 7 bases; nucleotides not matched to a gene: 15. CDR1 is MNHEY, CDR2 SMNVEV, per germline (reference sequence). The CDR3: CASSSPSRGRSGGYTF. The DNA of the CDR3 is TGTGCCAGCAGTTCGCCGTCCAGGGGGAGGTCTGGTGGCTACACCTTC.

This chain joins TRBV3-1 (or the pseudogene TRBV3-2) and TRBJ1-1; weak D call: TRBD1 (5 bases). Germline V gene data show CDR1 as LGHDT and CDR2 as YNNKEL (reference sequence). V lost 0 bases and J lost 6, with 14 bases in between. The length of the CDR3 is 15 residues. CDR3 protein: CASSQDYPWDSEAFF. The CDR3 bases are TGTGCCAGCAGCCAAGATTATCCCTGGGACTCTGAAGCTTTCTTT.

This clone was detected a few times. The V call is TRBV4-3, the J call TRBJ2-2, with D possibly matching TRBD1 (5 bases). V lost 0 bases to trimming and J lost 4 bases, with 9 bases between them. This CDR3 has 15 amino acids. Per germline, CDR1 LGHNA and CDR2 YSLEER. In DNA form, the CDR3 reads TGCGCCAGCAGCCAAGATCAAGGGGTCACCGGGGAGCTGTTTTTT. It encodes CASSQDQGVTGELFF.

In nucleotides, the CDR3 is TGTGCCAGTAGGCCCTCGACAGGGCCGAGCTCCTACAATGAGCAGTTCTTC. Amino acid sequence: CASRPSTGPSSYNEQFF. V gene TRBV19 combines with J gene TRBJ2-1; TRBD1 matches 7 bases. The CDR3 is made up of 17 amino acids. CDR1 is LNHDA, CDR2 SQIVND, per germline (reference sequence). V gave up 6 bases and J gave up 0 bases; unmatched junction bases: 11. Complete variable domain (other parts from reference TRBV19 and TRBJ2-1): DGGITQSPKYLFRKEGQNVTLSCEQNLNHDAMYWYRQDPGQGLRLIYYSQIVNDFQKGDIAEGYSVSREKKESFPLTVTSAQKNPTAFYLCASRPSTGPSSYNEQFFGPGTRLTVL.

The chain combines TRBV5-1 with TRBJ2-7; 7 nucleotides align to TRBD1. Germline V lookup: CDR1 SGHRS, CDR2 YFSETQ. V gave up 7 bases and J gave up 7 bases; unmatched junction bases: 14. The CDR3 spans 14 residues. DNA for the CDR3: TGCGCCAGCCGTTTACAGGGGTTTCCGGGGGAGCAGTACTTC. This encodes CASRLQGFPGEQYF.

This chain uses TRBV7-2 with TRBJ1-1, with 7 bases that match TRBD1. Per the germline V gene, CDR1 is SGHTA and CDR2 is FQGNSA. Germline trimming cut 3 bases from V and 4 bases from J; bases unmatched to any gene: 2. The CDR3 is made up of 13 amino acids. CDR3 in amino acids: CASSFRDSTEAFF. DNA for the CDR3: TGTGCCAGCAGCTTCCGGGACAGCACTGAAGCTTTCTTT. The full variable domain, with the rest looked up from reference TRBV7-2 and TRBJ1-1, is GAGVSQSPSNKVTEKGKDVELRCDPISGHTALYWYRQSLGQGLEFLIYFQGNSAPDKSGLPSDRFSAERTGGSVSTLTIQRTQQEDSAVYLCASSFRDSTEAFFGQGTRLTVV.

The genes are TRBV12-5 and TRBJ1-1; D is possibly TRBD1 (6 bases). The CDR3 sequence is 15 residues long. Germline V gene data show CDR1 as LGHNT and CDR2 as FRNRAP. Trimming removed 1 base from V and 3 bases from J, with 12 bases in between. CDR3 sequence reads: CASGLAQGIYTEAFF. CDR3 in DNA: TGTGCTAGTGGTTTGGCGCAGGGGATTTACACTGAAGCTTTCTTT.

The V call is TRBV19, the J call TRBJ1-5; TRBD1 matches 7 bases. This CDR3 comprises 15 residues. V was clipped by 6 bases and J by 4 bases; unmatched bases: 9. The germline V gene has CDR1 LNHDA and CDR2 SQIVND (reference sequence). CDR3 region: CASSLGQHSNQPQHF. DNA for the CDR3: TGTGCCAGTAGCCTGGGACAGCATTCAAATCAGCCCCAGCATTTT. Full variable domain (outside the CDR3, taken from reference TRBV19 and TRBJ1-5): DGGITQSPKYLFRKEGQNVTLSCEQNLNHDAMYWYRQDPGQGLRLIYYSQIVNDFQKGDIAEGYSVSREKKESFPLTVTSAQKNPTAFYLCASSLGQHSNQPQHFGDGTRLSIL.

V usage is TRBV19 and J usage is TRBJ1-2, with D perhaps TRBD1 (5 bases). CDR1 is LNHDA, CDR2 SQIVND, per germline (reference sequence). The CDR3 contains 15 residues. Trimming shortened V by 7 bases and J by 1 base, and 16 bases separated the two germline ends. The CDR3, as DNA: TGTGCCAGTAACCGCGGGGGTCCTCTTAACTATGGCTACACCTTC. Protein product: CASNRGGPLNYGYTF.

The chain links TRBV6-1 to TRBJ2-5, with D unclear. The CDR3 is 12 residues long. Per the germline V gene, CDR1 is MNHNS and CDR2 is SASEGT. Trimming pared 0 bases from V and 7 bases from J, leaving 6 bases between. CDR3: CASSEARRTQYF. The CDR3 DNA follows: TGTGCCAGCAGTGAAGCGAGGCGGACCCAGTACTTC.

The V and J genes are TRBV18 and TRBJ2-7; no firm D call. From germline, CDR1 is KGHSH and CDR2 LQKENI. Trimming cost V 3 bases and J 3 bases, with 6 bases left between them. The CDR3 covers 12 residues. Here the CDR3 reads CASSPTNYEQYF. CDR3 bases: TGTGCCAGCTCACCGACAAACTACGAGCAGTACTTC.

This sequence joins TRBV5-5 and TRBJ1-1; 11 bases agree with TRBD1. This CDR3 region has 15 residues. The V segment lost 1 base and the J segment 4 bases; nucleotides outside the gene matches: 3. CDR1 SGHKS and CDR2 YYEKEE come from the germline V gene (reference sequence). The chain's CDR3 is CASSLSGTGGTEAFF. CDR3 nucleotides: TGTGCCAGCAGCTTGTCCGGGACAGGGGGCACTGAAGCTTTCTTT.

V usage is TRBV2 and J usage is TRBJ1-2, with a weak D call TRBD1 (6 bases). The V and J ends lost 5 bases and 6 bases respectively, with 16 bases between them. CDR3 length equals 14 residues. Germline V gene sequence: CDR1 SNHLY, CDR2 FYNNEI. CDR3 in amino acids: CASSPGTQGDGYTF. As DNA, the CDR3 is TGTGCCAGCAGTCCCGGGACACAAGGGGATGGCTACACCTTC.

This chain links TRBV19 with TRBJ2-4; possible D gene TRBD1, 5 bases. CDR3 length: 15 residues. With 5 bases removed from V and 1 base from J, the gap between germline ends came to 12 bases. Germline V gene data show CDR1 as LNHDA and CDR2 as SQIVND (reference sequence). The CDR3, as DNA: TGTGCCAGTAGTCCTGAGACAGCGGCCAAAAACATTCAGTACTTC. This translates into CASSPETAAKNIQYF.

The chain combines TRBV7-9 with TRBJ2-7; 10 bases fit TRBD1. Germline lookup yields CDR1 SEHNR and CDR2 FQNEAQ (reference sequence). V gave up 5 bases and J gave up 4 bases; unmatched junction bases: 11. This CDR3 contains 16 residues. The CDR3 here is CASSPTSGQGIYEQYF. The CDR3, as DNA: TGTGCCAGCAGCCCTACTTCGGGACAGGGGATTTACGAGCAGTACTTC.

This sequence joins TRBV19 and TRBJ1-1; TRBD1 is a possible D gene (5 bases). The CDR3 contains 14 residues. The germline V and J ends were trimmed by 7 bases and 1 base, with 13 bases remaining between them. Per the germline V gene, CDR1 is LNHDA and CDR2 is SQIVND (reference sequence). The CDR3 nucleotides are TGTGCCAGTAACCAGGGCCTTTGGAACACTGAAGCTTTCTTT. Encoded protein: CASNQGLWNTEAFF.

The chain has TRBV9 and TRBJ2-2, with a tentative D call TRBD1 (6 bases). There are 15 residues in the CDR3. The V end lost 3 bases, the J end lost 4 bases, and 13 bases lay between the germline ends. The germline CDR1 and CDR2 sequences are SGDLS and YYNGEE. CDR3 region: CASSARDTLTGELFF. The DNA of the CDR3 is TGTGCCAGCAGCGCCCGGGACACCCTCACCGGGGAGCTGTTTTTT.